These 27 T cell receptor beta chains share one sample of origin, sequenced in a study of CD8 T cells in Susac syndrome. With random hexamers, roughly 0.45 to 1 ug RNA was reverse transcribed. A single record per CDR3 protein comes from TCRdb applying MiXCR to the immunoSEQ multiplex PCR reads. The sample holds 100,000 to 150,000 distinct CDR3 sequences, nearly 96% seen once. The sequenced material came from CD4+ T cells from PBMCs. The source of these receptors is a human donor with Susac syndrome.

The chain joins TRBV18 to TRBJ2-7; TRBD1 agrees at 8 bases. The V gene's germline CDR1 is KGHSH and CDR2 LQKENI. This CDR3 region has 14 residues. V was pared by 4 bases and J by 3 bases, with 5 bases of the junction left unmatched. Written as DNA, the CDR3 is TGTGCCAGCTCACGAACCGGGACAGGCTACGAGCAGTACTTC. Protein: CASSRTGTGYEQYF.

This chain joins TRBV12-3 or TRBV12-4 and TRBJ2-1; 7 nucleotides align to TRBD2. The CDR3 is made up of 14 amino acids. The V segment lost 3 bases and the J segment 6 bases; nucleotides outside the gene matches: 5. The CDR3 loop is CASSLGGKSNEQFF. In DNA form, the CDR3 reads TGTGCCAGCAGTTTGGGAGGGAAAAGCAATGAGCAGTTCTTC.

The rearrangement links TRBV11-2 to TRBJ2-7; TRBD2 is a possible D gene (5 bases). V was cut by 5 bases and J by 3 bases, with 17 bases left in between. The CDR3 is 15 residues long. Germline V gene sequence: CDR1 SGHAT, CDR2 FQNNGV. Written as DNA, the CDR3 is TGTGCCAGCAGCCTCGCCCTGGACTGGTTCTACGAGCAGTACTTC. Protein sequence: CASSLALDWFYEQYF.

The genes are TRBV6-5 and TRBJ2-1; D not certain. The CDR3 consists of 13 residues. Trimming took off 6 bases at V and 6 bases at J, with 12 bases between the two ends. From germline, CDR1 is MNHEY and CDR2 SVGAGI. This CDR3 is CASSRTQANEQFF. CDR3 nucleotides: TGTGCCAGCAGCCGCACTCAAGCCAATGAGCAGTTCTTC.

The chain has TRBV5-4 and TRBJ2-2; a possible D gene is TRBD2 (6 bases). V dropped 2 bases and J dropped 4 bases, with 12 bases sitting between them. CDR3 size: 15 residues. Germline values: CDR1 SGHNT, CDR2 YYREEE (reference sequence). CDR3 coding DNA: TGTGCCAGCAGCTTCCGGGGACTCCTCACCGGGGAGCTGTTTTTT. It encodes CASSFRGLLTGELFF.

The rearrangement uses TRBV3-1 and TRBJ1-5; perhaps TRBD1 as D (6 bases). Trimming removed 0 bases at V and 2 bases at J, with 8 bases between. This CDR3 has 15 residues. Looked up from germline, CDR1 is LGHDT and CDR2 is YNNKEL (reference sequence). The CDR3 sequence is CASSQDRTGNQPQHF. Written as DNA, the CDR3 is TGTGCCAGCAGCCAAGATCGGACAGGCAATCAGCCCCAGCATTTT.

This rearrangement joins TRBV20-1 to TRBJ2-7; D might be TRBD1 (6 bases). V was trimmed by 2 bases and J by 12 bases, leaving 20 bases between them. Germline CDR1 is DFQATT and CDR2 is SNEGSKA (reference sequence). The CDR3 has 13 residues. CDR3 DNA: TGCAGTGCTAGACCCGTTCTAGGGGCAGGGGTGTACTTC. Amino acid sequence: CSARPVLGAGVYF.

The chain uses TRBV4-2 and TRBJ2-1, with 12 bases matching TRBD2. Germline CDR1 LGHNA, CDR2 YNFKEQ. V gave up 3 bases and J gave up 3 bases; unmatched junction bases: 0. CDR3 size: 15 residues. The CDR3 reads CASSQTSGGYNEQFF. The CDR3 DNA follows: TGTGCCAGCAGCCAGACTAGCGGGGGCTACAATGAGCAGTTCTTC.

V and J are TRBV3-1 and TRBJ2-1, with 9 bases fitting TRBD1. Germline trimming cut 5 bases from V and 6 bases from J; bases unmatched to any gene: 8. Germline CDR1 reads LGHDT; CDR2 reads YNNKEL (reference sequence). The length of the CDR3 is 15 residues. This CDR3 is CASSAQGADRNEQFF. CDR3 nucleotides: TGTGCCAGCAGCGCACAGGGGGCTGATCGCAATGAGCAGTTCTTC.

This clonotype was seen just once. The V gene is TRBV14, the J gene TRBJ2-1; perhaps D is TRBD1 or TRBD2 (6 bases each). The CDR3 sequence is 15 residues long. Per germline, CDR1 SGHDN and CDR2 FVKESK. Trimming shortened V by 1 base and J by 8 bases, and 15 bases separated the two germline ends. CDR3 coding DNA: TGTGCCAGCAGCCAAGGGTTGGAAGGGGGGCATGAGCAGTTCTTC. This codes for CASSQGLEGGHEQFF.

J is TRBJ2-4 and V is TRBV19; no firm D call. CDR3 length: 15 amino acids. Trimming removed 5 bases from V and 6 bases from J, with 17 bases in between. Germline V CDR1 and CDR2: LNHDA, SQIVND (reference sequence). The CDR3 is CASSAEAGPGNIQYF. CDR3 DNA: TGTGCCAGTAGTGCAGAAGCCGGGCCCGGAAACATTCAGTACTTC.

The CDR3 sequence: CASFRDYRDTQYF. The CDR3 DNA follows: TGTGCCAGCTTCCGGGACTACCGAGATACGCAGTATTTT. The chain employs TRBV2 and TRBJ2-3; TRBD2 aligns across 7 bases. In germline, CDR1 is SNHLY, CDR2 FYNNEI. The CDR3 is 13 residues long. V gave up 8 bases and J gave up 5 bases; unmatched junction bases: 7.

This chain connects TRBV10-3 to TRBJ2-1; perhaps TRBD2 as D (5 bases). V was shortened by 6 bases and J by 10 bases, with 13 bases between the two germline ends. The germline V gene encodes CDR1 ENHRY and CDR2 SYGVKD. CDR3 size: 12 residues. As DNA, the CDR3 is TGTGCCATCAGGCCACTAGGAGACGAGCAGTTCTTC. Amino acids: CAIRPLGDEQFF.

The genes are TRBV5-6 and TRBJ1-5; maybe TRBD1 (5 bases). V was cut by 5 bases and J by 6 bases, with 12 bases left in between. Looked up from germline, CDR1 is SGHDT and CDR2 is YYEEEE. The CDR3 loop spans 13 amino acids. The CDR3 DNA reads as TGTGCCAGCAGTTCCGACAGAAGTCAGCCCCAGCATTTT. It encodes CASSSDRSQPQHF.

The V and J genes are TRBV9 and TRBJ2-2; D gene uncertain. Germline V gene lookup returns CDR1 SGDLS and CDR2 YYNGEE. V was shortened by 0 bases and J by 4 bases, with 7 bases between the two germline ends. The CDR3 is 14 amino acids. CDR3 protein: CASSVVPVTGELFF. DNA for the CDR3: TGTGCCAGCAGCGTAGTTCCGGTCACCGGGGAGCTGTTTTTT.

The J gene is TRBJ1-2, the V gene TRBV29-1; a possible D gene is TRBD1 (5 bases). Trimming took off 8 bases at V and 1 base at J, with 14 bases between the two ends. Looked up from germline, CDR1 is SQVTM and CDR2 is ANQGSEA. The CDR3 contains 13 residues. The CDR3 spells CSTSGSFNYGYTF. The CDR3 coding sequence is TGCAGCACCTCAGGGAGCTTTAACTATGGCTACACCTTC.

This chain joins TRBV6-4 and TRBJ1-2; weak D call: TRBD1 (6 bases). The CDR3 is 13 residues long. Germline-derived CDR1 and CDR2 are MRHNA and SNTAGT. V was trimmed by 3 bases and J by 4 bases, leaving 9 bases between them. This CDR3 is CASSEGAGYGYTF. The CDR3 region has the DNA TGTGCCAGCAGTGAGGGGGCTGGCTATGGCTACACCTTC.

The chain employs TRBV7-2 and TRBJ2-5; the D is unclear. CDR1 SGHTA and CDR2 FQGNSA come from the germline V gene. This CDR3 contains 14 residues. The V end was cut by 1 base, the J end by 3 bases, with 9 bases between. The CDR3 here is CASSLGGRKETQYF. Here the CDR3 DNA reads TGTGCCAGCAGCTTAGGTGGCAGAAAAGAGACCCAGTACTTC.

The CDR3 loop is CASSLEQRGIQYF. The DNA for the CDR3 is TGTGCCAGCAGCTTGGAACAACGGGGCATTCAGTACTTC. This chain uses TRBV5-4 with TRBJ2-4; weak D call: TRBD2 (5 bases). The V gene's germline CDR1 is SGHNT and CDR2 YYREEE (reference sequence). The CDR3 loop spans 13 amino acids. V was cut by 0 bases and J by 9 bases, with 10 bases left in between. The variable domain in full, completed from reference TRBV5-4 and TRBJ2-4, reads ETGVTQSPTHLIKTRGQQVTLRCSSQSGHNTVSWYQQALGQGPQFIFQYYREEENGRGNFPPRFSGLQFPNYSSELNVNALELDDSALYLCASSLEQRGIQYFGAGTRLSVL.

The chain combines TRBV10-3 with TRBJ2-1; no firm D call. Between the trimmed V and J ends, which lost 4 bases and 8 bases, there was a span of 9 bases. Germline assignment: CDR1 ENHRY and CDR2 SYGVKD. CDR3 length: 12 amino acids. The CDR3, as DNA: TGTGCCATCAGTGCTAAAGGCTATGAGCAGTTCTTC. It codes for CAISAKGYEQFF.

V gene TRBV20-1 combines with J gene TRBJ2-2; a weak D match, TRBD2 (6 bases). The CDR3 is made up of 16 amino acids. V was trimmed by 3 bases and J by 3 bases, leaving 17 bases between them. Germline V lookup: CDR1 DFQATT, CDR2 SNEGSKA (reference sequence). CDR3 residues: CSASSHRTGDTGELFF. For the CDR3, the DNA is TGCAGTGCTAGCTCCCACAGGACGGGGGACACCGGGGAGCTGTTTTTT.

The chain has TRBV2 and TRBJ2-7, with unresolved D. Germline V gene sequence: CDR1 SNHLY, CDR2 FYNNEI. The CDR3 is 13 residues long. Trimming pared 2 bases from V and 3 bases from J, leaving 8 bases between. The CDR3 region is CASSESPFYEQYF. The CDR3 nucleotides are TGTGCCAGCAGTGAAAGCCCCTTCTACGAGCAGTACTTC.

This chain joins TRBV20-1 and TRBJ2-5, with 7 bases matching TRBD2. The CDR3 is 14 residues long. Germline V CDR1 and CDR2: DFQATT, SNEGSKA (reference sequence). V lost 1 base and J lost 5; bases outside the gene matches: 7. CDR3 loop: CSARAASGGETQYF. As DNA, the CDR3 is TGCAGTGCTAGAGCGGCTAGCGGTGGGGAGACCCAGTACTTC.

This chain connects TRBV20-1 to TRBJ2-7; D is perhaps TRBD1 (7 bases). The V gene lost 6 bases and the J gene lost 0 bases, with 12 bases spanning the gap. The CDR3 loop spans 13 amino acids. Germline V lookup: CDR1 DFQATT, CDR2 SNEGSKA (reference sequence). CDR3 sequence (DNA): TGCAGTGCGGCGGGACAGCGCTCCTACGAGCAGTACTTC. It translates to CSAAGQRSYEQYF.

This rearrangement joins TRBV5-1 to TRBJ2-7; D call uncertain. V was pared by 0 bases and J by 3 bases, with 7 bases between. Germline loops: CDR1 SGHRS, CDR2 YFSETQ. The CDR3 is 13 amino acids. The CDR3, as DNA: TGCGCCAGCAGCTTGGAAGGGAACTACGAGCAGTACTTC. This translates into CASSLEGNYEQYF. Full variable domain (outside the CDR3, taken from reference TRBV5-1 and TRBJ2-7): KAGVTQTPRYLIKTRGQQVTLSCSPISGHRSVSWYQQTPGQGLQFLFEYFSETQRNKGNFPGRFSGRQFSNSRSEMNVSTLELGDSALYLCASSLEGNYEQYFGPGTRLTVT.

This rearrangement joins TRBV20-1 to TRBJ2-5; 7 bases are a match to TRBD1. V lost 4 bases and J lost 0; bases outside the gene matches: 5. Germline V gene data show CDR1 as DFQATT and CDR2 as SNEGSKA (reference sequence). The CDR3 runs 14 residues. The CDR3 loop is CSAKKDRHQETQYF. As DNA, the CDR3 is TGCAGTGCTAAGAAGGACAGGCACCAAGAGACCCAGTACTTC.

The chain links TRBV19 to TRBJ2-5; D is unclear. From germline, CDR1 is LNHDA and CDR2 SQIVND (reference sequence). With 2 bases removed from V and 5 bases from J, the gap between germline ends came to 9 bases. This CDR3 spans 13 amino acids. The CDR3, as DNA: TGTGCCAGTAGTATACGCCCTTGGGAGACCCAGTACTTC. Its protein is CASSIRPWETQYF.